The T cell receptor beta chain described here comes from a study of human T cells and chemical hapten exposure. Study-level findings and limits: There was a positive correlation between PT1 expanded TCR counts and patch test score.

CDR1 is SGHRS, CDR2 YFSETQ, per germline. The CDR3 loop spans 21 amino acids. The V segment lost 1 base and the J segment 1 base; nucleotides outside the gene matches: 23. Each CDR3 protein is one row after TCRdb ran MiXCR on the RACE reads. The sample has 240,000 or so distinct CDR3 sequences; approximately 8.6% are singletons. This clonotype was seen a few times. What it recognizes is unknown. Regarding time point: pre-sensitization, week 0. Treatment denoted: therapeutic diphenylcyclopropenone sensitization with weekly scalp DPC. The specimen was whole blood, collected in connection with sensitization to the hapten diphenylcyclopropenone (DPC). The V and J genes are TRBV5-1 and TRBJ2-7; 7 nucleotides match TRBD1. The sequence came from a woman aged 40-49 years with alopecia areata. Some clones in this sample may be carry-over from other donors' samples. The CDR3: CASSLRSVDRDVFDLSYEQYF. CDR3 bases: TGCGCCAGCAGCTTGAGAAGTGTAGACAGGGACGTTTTTGACCTTTCCTACGAGCAGTACTTC.